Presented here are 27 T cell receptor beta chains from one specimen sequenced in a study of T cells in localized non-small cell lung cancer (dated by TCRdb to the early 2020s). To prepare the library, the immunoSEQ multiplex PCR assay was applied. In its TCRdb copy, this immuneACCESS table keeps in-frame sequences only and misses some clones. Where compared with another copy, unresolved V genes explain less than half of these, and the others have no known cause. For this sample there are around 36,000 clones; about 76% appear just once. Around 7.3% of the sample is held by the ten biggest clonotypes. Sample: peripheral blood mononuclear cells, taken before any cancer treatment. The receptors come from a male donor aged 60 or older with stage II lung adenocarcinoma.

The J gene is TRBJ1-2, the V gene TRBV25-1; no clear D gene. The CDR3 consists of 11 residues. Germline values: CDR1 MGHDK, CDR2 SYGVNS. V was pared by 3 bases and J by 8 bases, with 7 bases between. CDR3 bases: TGTGCCAGCAGTGACCCCCGAGGCTACACCTTC. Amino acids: CASSDPRGYTF.

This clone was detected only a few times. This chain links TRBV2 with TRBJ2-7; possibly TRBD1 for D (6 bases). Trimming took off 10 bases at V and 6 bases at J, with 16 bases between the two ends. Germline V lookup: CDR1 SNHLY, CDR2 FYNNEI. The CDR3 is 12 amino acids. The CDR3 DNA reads TGTGCCACGTCAGCGAACAGGGCCGAGCAGTACTTC. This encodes CATSANRAEQYF.

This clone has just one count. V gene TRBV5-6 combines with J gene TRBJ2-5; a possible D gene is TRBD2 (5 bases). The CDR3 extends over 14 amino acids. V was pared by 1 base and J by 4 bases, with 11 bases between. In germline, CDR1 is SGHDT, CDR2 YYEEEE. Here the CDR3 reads CASSLNERAETQYF. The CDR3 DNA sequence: TGTGCCAGCAGCTTGAACGAGAGGGCAGAGACCCAGTACTTC.

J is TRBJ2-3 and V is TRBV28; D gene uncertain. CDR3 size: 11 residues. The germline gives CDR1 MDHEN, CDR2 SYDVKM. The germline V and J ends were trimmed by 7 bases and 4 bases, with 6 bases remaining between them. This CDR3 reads CASNEADTQYF. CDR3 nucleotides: TGTGCCAGCAATGAAGCAGATACGCAGTATTTT.

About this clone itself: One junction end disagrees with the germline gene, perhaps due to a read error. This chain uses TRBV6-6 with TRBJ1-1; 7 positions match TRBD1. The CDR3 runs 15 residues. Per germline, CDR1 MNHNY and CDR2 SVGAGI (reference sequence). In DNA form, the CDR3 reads TGTGCCAGCAGTTACTCGCAGGGGGTATTAACTGAAGCTTCCTTT. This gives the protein CASSYSQGVLTEASF.

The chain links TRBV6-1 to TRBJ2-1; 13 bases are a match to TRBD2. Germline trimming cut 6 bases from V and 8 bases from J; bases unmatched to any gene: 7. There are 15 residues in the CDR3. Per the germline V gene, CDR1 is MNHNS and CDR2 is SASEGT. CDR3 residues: CASSSLAGGLDEQFF. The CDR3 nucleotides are TGTGCCAGCAGCTCACTAGCGGGAGGGTTAGATGAGCAGTTCTTC.

The CDR3 protein is CASIHNEKLFF. The CDR3 DNA is TGTGCCAGCATCCACAATGAAAAACTGTTTTTT. The J gene is TRBJ1-4, the V gene TRBV28; D gene unclear. CDR1 is MDHEN and CDR2 is SYDVKM in the germline V gene. V dropped 7 bases and J dropped 5 bases, with 5 bases sitting between them. The CDR3 contains 11 residues. The whole variable domain, remainder taken from reference TRBV28 and TRBJ1-4, is DVKVTQSSRYLVKRTGEKVFLECVQDMDHENMFWYRQDPGLGLRLIYFSYDVKMKEKGDIPEGYSVSREKKERFSLILESASTNQTSMYLCASIHNEKLFFGSGTQLSVL.

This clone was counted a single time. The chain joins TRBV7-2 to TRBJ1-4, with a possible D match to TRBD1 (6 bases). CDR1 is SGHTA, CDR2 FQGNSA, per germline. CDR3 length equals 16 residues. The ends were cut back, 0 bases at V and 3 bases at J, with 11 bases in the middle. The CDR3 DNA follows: TGTGCCAGCAGCTTAGCGAAGGGGGGCTCTAATGAAAAACTGTTTTTT. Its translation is CASSLAKGGSNEKLFF.

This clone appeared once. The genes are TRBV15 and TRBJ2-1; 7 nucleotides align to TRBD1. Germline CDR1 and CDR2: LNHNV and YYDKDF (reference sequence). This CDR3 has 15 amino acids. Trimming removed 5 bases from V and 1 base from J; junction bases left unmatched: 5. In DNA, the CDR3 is TGTGCCACCAGCTTGGACAGGTCTTCCTACAATGAGCAGTTCTTC. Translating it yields CATSLDRSSYNEQFF.

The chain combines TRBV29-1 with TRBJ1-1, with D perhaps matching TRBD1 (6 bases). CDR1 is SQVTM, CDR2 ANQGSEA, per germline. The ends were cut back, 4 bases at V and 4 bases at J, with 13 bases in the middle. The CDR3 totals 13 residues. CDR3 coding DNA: TGCAGCGTTGCCGACAGGAAGGGCACTGAAGCTTTCTTT. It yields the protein CSVADRKGTEAFF.

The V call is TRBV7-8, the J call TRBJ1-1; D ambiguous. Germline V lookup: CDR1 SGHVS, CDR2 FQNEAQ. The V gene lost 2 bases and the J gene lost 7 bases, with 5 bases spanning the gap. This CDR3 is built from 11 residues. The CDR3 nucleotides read TGTGCCAGCAGCTTACGGGGTGAAGCTTTCTTT. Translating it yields CASSLRGEAFF.

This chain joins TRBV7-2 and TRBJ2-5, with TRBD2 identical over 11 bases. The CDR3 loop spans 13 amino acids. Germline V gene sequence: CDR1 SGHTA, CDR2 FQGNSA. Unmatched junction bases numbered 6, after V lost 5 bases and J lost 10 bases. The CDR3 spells CASSPLAGGLQYF. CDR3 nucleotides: TGTGCCAGCAGCCCCTTAGCGGGAGGGCTCCAGTACTTC.

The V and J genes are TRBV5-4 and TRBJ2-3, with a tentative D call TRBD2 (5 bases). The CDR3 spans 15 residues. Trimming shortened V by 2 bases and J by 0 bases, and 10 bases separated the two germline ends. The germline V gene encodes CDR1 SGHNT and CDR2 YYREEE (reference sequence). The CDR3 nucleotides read TGTGCCAGCAGCTTTCGGAGGAGTAGCACAGATACGCAGTATTTT. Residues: CASSFRRSSTDTQYF.

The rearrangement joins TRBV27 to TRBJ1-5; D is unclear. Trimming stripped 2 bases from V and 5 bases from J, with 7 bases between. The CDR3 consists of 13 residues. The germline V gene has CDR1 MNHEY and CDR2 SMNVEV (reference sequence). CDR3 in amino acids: CASSLQEHQPQHF. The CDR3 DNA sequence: TGTGCCAGCAGTTTACAGGAGCATCAGCCCCAGCATTTT.

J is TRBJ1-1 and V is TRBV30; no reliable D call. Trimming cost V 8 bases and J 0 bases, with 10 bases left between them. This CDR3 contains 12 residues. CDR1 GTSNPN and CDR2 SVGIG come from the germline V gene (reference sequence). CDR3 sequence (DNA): TGTGCCGGTGGGCGTATGAACACTGAAGCTTTCTTT. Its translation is CAGGRMNTEAFF.

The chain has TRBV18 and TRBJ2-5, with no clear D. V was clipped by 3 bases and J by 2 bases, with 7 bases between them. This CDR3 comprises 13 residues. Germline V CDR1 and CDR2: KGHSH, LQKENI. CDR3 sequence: CASSPTRQETQYF. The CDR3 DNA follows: TGTGCCAGCTCACCGACGAGACAAGAGACCCAGTACTTC.

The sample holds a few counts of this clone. The CDR3 reads CASSVHSGGNSGNTIYF. The DNA for the CDR3 is TGTGCCAGCAGCGTTCACTCGGGGGGTAACTCTGGAAACACCATATATTTT. This rearrangement joins TRBV9 to TRBJ1-3, with D maybe TRBD1 (5 bases). Deletions cut 2 bases from V and 0 bases from J, with 15 bases between. The CDR3 length is 17 residues. Per germline, CDR1 SGDLS and CDR2 YYNGEE.

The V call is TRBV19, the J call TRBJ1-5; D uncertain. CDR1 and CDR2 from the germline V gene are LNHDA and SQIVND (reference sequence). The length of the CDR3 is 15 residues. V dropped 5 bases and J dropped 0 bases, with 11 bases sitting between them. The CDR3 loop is CASSSVADSNQPQHF. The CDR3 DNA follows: TGTGCCAGTAGTTCGGTGGCGGATAGCAATCAGCCCCAGCATTTT.

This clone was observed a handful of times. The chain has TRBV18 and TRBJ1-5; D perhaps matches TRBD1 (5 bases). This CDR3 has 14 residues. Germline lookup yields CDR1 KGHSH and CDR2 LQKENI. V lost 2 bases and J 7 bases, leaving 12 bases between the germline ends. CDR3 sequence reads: CASSPDLGGQPQHF. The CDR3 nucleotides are TGTGCCAGCTCACCAGACCTCGGGGGACAGCCCCAGCATTTT.

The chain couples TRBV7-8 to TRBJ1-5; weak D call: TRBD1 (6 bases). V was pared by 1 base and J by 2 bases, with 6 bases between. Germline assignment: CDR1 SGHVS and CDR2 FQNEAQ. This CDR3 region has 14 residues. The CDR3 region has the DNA TGTGCCAGCAGCTTAGGGACAGGCAATCAGCCCCAGCATTTT. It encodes CASSLGTGNQPQHF.

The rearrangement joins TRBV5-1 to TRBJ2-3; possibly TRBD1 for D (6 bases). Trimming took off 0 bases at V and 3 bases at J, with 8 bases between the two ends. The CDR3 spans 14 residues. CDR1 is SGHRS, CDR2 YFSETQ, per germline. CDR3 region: CASSLGGGTDTQYF. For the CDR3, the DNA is TGCGCCAGCAGCTTGGGAGGGGGTACAGATACGCAGTATTTT. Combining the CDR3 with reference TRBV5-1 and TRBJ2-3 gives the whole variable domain KAGVTQTPRYLIKTRGQQVTLSCSPISGHRSVSWYQQTPGQGLQFLFEYFSETQRNKGNFPGRFSGRQFSNSRSEMNVSTLELGDSALYLCASSLGGGTDTQYFGPGTRLTVL.

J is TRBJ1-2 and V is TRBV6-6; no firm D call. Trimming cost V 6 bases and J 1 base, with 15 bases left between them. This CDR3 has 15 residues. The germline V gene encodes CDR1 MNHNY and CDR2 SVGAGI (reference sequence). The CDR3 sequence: CASSTHPLSNYGYTF. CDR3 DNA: TGTGCCAGCAGCACCCACCCACTAAGTAACTATGGCTACACCTTC.

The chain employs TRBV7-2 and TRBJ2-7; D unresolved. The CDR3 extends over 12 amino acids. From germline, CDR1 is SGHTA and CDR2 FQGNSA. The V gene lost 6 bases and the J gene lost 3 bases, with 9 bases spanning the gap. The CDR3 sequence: CASRKDLYEQYF. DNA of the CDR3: TGTGCCAGCAGAAAAGACCTCTACGAGCAGTACTTC.

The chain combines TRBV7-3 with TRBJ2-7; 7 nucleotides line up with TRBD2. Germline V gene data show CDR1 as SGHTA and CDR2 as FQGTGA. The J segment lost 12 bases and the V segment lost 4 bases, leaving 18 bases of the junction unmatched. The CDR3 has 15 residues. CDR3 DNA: TGTGCCAGCAGCTCTAGGGGCGGGAGCCCCCGTGGAATGTACTTC. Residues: CASSSRGGSPRGMYF.

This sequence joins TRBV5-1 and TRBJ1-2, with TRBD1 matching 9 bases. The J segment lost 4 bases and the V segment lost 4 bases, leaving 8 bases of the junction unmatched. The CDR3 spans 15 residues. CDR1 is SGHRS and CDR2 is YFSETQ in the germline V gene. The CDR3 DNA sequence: TGCGCCAGCAGCCTGGGACAGGGAACCTCCTATGGCTACACCTTC. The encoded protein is CASSLGQGTSYGYTF. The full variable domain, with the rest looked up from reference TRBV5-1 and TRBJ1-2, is KAGVTQTPRYLIKTRGQQVTLSCSPISGHRSVSWYQQTPGQGLQFLFEYFSETQRNKGNFPGRFSGRQFSNSRSEMNVSTLELGDSALYLCASSLGQGTSYGYTFGSGTRLTVV.

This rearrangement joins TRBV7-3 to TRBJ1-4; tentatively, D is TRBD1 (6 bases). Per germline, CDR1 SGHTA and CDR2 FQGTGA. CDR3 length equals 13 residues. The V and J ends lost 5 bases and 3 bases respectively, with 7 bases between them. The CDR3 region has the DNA TGTGCCAGCAGCAGGGGGTCTAATGAAAAACTGTTTTTT. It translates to CASSRGSNEKLFF.

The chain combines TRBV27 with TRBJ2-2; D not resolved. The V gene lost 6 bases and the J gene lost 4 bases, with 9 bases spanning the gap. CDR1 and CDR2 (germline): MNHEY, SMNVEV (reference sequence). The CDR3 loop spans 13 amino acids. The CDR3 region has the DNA TGTGCCAGCAGCCAGGTGATCACCGGGGAGCTGTTTTTT. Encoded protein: CASSQVITGELFF.